The present TCR beta chain was sequenced within a study of T cell clonality in common variable immunodeficiency. Study-wide findings and caveats: Reportedly, TCR beta sequences from common variable immunodeficiency showed fewer deletions and N-nucleotide insertions. Patient heterogeneity in the CVID cohort limited correlations between repertoire features and clinical complications.

Blood samples were heparinized, 5 to 8 ml per donor. This clone was recorded many times. Its specificity is not known. The read is 3 residues too short to cover the CDR3 end, so that end is filled in from the germline J gene. CVID and control samples used equivalent genomic DNA input. The protocol was immunoSEQ multiplex PCR, while the TCRdb copy is restricted to in-frame clones and leaves out a portion. The table lists some 40,000 clones, no singletons, with about 0.73% in the top ten. This CDR3 comprises 15 residues. V was pared by 0 bases and J by 3 bases, with 11 bases between. CDR1 and CDR2 from the germline V gene are LGHNA and YNFKEQ.

This chain uses TRBV4-2 with TRBJ1-2; D not certain. Material: peripheral blood mononuclear cells. The sequence came from a person aged 18-69 years in good health. The sequenced CDR3 bases are TGTGCCAGCAGCCAAGATAAGGGCAGTTACTATGGC. This sequence encodes CASSQDKGSYYG. The complete CDR3 reads CASSQDKGSYYGYTF.